A selection of T cell receptor beta chains follows, all from one sample in a study of STAT3 mutations in large granular lymphocyte leukemia. TCRdb's copy holds only in-frame clones and misses some; the assay was immunoSEQ multiplex PCR. This sample has about 2,600 clones, with 30% to 40% found just once. Sample: PBMCs. These receptors were obtained from a human donor with T large granular lymphocyte leukemia. Some clones in this sample may be carry-over from other donors' samples. The CDR3 runs from the conserved cysteine through the conserved F or W. The D gene is left open where the match is weak. Rows give clone size only sometimes, using once, few, many, or a class for an expanded clone.

d_call j_call v_call clone_size cdr3_nt cdr3_aa
- TRBJ1-2 TRBV7-9 - TGTGCCAGCAGCTTAGAACCCAGGTCTAACTATGGCTACACCTTC CASSLEPRSNYGYTF
- TRBJ1-2 TRBV30 medium-sized TGTGCCACCGGCGGGGGTAGGAATGGCTACACCTTC CATGGGRNGYTF
- TRBJ1-2 TRBV7-9 - TGTGCCAGCAGCGTAGTCGGGCGGCAGCTAGGCTATGGCTACACCTTC CASSVVGRQLGYGYTF
TRBD2 TRBJ2-3 TRBV30 - TGTGCCTGGAGGCAAGCGGGGACGACAGATACGCAGTATTTT CAWRQAGTTDTQYF
- TRBJ1-2 TRBV5-4 - TGTGCCAGCAGCCCCCAGGGAGCATACTATGGCTACACCTTC CASSPQGAYYGYTF
- TRBJ2-7 TRBV30 few TGTGCCTGGATCCATAGCTCCTACGAGCAGTACTTC CAWIHSSYEQYF
- TRBJ1-2 TRBV7-9 - TGTGCCAGCAGCTTATCAGCTATGGGACACCCCTATGGCTACACCTTC CASSLSAMGHPYGYTF
TRBD1 TRBJ1-2 TRBV5-1 few TGCGCCAGCAGCTTCACAGGGGCGGATGGCTACACCTTC CASSFTGADGYTF
TRBD1 TRBJ2-7 TRBV6-9 - TGTGCCAGCAGTTATGACAGGGGGCCCTCCTACGAGCAGTACTTC CASSYDRGPSYEQYF
- TRBJ2-7 TRBV7-9 - TGTGCCAGCAGCCCTCTGACAGGGACTATCTACGAGCAGTACTTC CASSPLTGTIYEQYF
TRBD2 TRBJ2-7 TRBV28 few TGTGCCAGCAGTTTGGCTAGCGGGAGAGGCGAGCAGTACTTC CASSLASGRGEQYF
TRBD1 TRBJ2-7 TRBV5-1 few TGCGCCAGCACGCCGGGACAGGGGACCTACGAGCAGTACTTC CASTPGQGTYEQYF
- TRBJ1-3 TRBV30 once TGTGCCTGGAGTAGCGAGTTAAAGAGCTCTGGAAACACCATATATTTT CAWSSELKSSGNTIYF
TRBD2 TRBJ2-7 TRBV18 - TGTGCCAGCTTGGGACTAGCGGGGTCCTACGAGCAGTACTTC CASLGLAGSYEQYF
- TRBJ2-7 TRBV7-8 few TGTGCCAGCAGCTTCTCAGGCGTTGGCTCCTACGAGCAGTACTTC CASSFSGVGSYEQYF
- TRBJ1-5 TRBV7-9 few TGTGCCAGCAGCTTAACCTCGGGGCAGCCCCAGCATTTT CASSLTSGQPQHF
- TRBJ2-7 TRBV7-9 - TGTGCCAGCAGCTTCTCAGGGACCGAGCAGTACTTC CASSFSGTEQYF
- TRBJ2-7 TRBV6-6 - TGTGCCAGCAGTAACTACGAGCAGTACTTC CASSNYEQYF
- TRBJ2-7 TRBV4-1 - TGCGCCAGCAGCCAAGAGTACGAGCAGTACTTC CASSQEYEQYF
TRBD1 TRBJ1-1 TRBV5-1 - TGCGCCAGCAGCTTAATCGGGACAGACCTGAACACTGAAGCTTTCTTT CASSLIGTDLNTEAFF
- TRBJ2-4 TRBV30 - TGTGCCTGGAGTAGACGGGACCTACTAGCCAAAAACATTCAGTACTTC CAWSRRDLLAKNIQYF
TRBD1 TRBJ1-2 TRBV7-9 medium-sized TGTGCCAGCGCCGGACAGGGGGGGTCTCATGGCTACACCTTC CASAGQGGSHGYTF
- TRBJ1-2 TRBV28 few TGTGCCAGCAGTCTCGGGGGTGGCGCTGGGGACTATGGCTACACCTTC CASSLGGGAGDYGYTF
- TRBJ1-2 TRBV7-9 few TGTGCCAGCAGCCTCGGACAGAACTATGGCTACACCTTC CASSLGQNYGYTF
TRBD2 TRBJ2-5 TRBV4-1 - TGCGCCAGCAGCCAAATAGCGGGGTACCAAGAGACCCAGTACTTC CASSQIAGYQETQYF
- TRBJ2-5 TRBV29-1 - TGCAGCGTTGGGGGCGGCACCCCCGAGACCCAGTACTTC CSVGGGTPETQYF
- TRBJ2-7 TRBV23-1 - TGCGCCACCCCAAATATTCCCGAGCAGTACTTC CATPNIPEQYF
TRBD1 TRBJ1-2 TRBV30 - TGTGCCTGGGCCTTCCGGGACAGGGTTTTTAATGGCTACACCTTC CAWAFRDRVFNGYTF
- TRBJ2-7 TRBV30 few TGTGCCTGGAGTGTGGGGAGAAACTACGAGCAGTACTTC CAWSVGRNYEQYF
- TRBJ2-3 TRBV27 - TGTGCCAGCTCGGAGTACCTAGTCACAGATACGCAGTATTTT CASSEYLVTDTQYF
- TRBJ1-5 TRBV29-1 - TGCAGCGTTGAAGATCGGGGGGGCCAGCCCCAGCATTTT CSVEDRGGQPQHF
- TRBJ2-3 TRBV30 - TGTGCCAGAGGACACGCAGATACGCAGTATTTT CARGHADTQYF
TRBD1 TRBJ1-1 TRBV5-6 - TGTGCCAGCAGCCAGGGGGGAGGAACTTTCTTT CASSQGGGTFF
- TRBJ2-1 TRBV21-1 - TGTGCCAGCAGCAATCGAAAACAGGGGGGTGATGAGCAGTTCTTC CASSNRKQGGDEQFF
- TRBJ1-2 TRBV29-1 - TGCAGCGTTGAAAAAGGGACGGCAAACTATGGCTACACCTTC CSVEKGTANYGYTF
TRBD2 TRBJ2-1 TRBV5-1 - TGCGCCAGCCGCTTGGTGGGGGCGGGAGGCCCACCGTTCTTC CASRLVGAGGPPFF
- TRBJ2-6 TRBV5-4 few TGTGCCAGCAGCTTGGTAAGAGTCGACCGGGCCAACGTCCTGACTTTC CASSLVRVDRANVLTF
- TRBJ1-2 TRBV6-5 few TGTGCCAGCAGTCGCGGTGGTGGGAGCTACACCTTC CASSRGGGSYTF
TRBD1 TRBJ1-5 TRBV7-9 few TGTGCCAGCAGCACAGGGGATAGCAATCAGCCCCAGCATTTT CASSTGDSNQPQHF
TRBD2 TRBJ2-3 TRBV30 - TGTGCCTGGGGGTCGGGACTAGCGGGAGACAGCACAGATACGCAGTATTTT CAWGSGLAGDSTDTQYF